This T cell receptor beta chain is from a study of T cells in Graves' hyperthyroidism and ophthalmopathy. This clonotype was counted many times. Its antigen is as yet unknown. Graves' hyperthyroidism without ophthalmopathy progression within 18 months was termed stable. Those with hyperthyroidism were 18 to 65 years old, newly diagnosed, and ill for under 2 months. Broader study findings: A model of 13 V-J pairs discriminated ophthalmopathy from stable hyperthyroidism. Also found in blood were most expanded thyroid clonotypes above 0.001.

The investigators amplified TCR beta CDR3 regions from RNA transcripts. Primed by the HTBI set, a first-round RT-PCR was run on the TCR CDR3. TCRdb called the multiplex PCR reads again in MiXCR, with one record for every CDR3 protein. The table records 750,000 to 900,000 distinct CDR3 sequences, 35% to 40% of them present only once. CDR3 length: 15 residues. Germline assignment: CDR1 SGHTA and CDR2 FQGNSA. Trimming took 0 bases from V and 2 from J, leaving 7 bases between them. The chain couples TRBV7-2 to TRBJ2-2; D ambiguous. Sequencing was carried out using blood. The receptor was isolated from a man between 18 and 29 years old with Graves' hyperthyroidism. CDR3 amino acids: CASSLAGLNTGELFF. The CDR3 DNA reads as TGTGCCAGCAGCTTAGCAGGCCTTAACACCGGGGAGCTGTTTTTT.